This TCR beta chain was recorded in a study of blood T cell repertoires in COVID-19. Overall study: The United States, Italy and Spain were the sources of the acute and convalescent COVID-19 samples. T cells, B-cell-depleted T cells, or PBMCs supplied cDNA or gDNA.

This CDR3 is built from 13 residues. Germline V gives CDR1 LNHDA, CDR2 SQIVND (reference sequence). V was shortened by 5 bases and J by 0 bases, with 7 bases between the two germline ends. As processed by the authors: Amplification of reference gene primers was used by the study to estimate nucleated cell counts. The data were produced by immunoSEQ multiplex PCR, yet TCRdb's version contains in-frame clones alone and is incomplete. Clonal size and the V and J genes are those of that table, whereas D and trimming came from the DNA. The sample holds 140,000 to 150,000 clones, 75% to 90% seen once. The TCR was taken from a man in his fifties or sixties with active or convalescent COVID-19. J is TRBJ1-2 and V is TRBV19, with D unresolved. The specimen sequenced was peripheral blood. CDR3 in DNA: TGTGCCAGTAGTTTTCTAGCTAACTATGGCTACACCTTC. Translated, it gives CASSFLANYGYTF.